This TCR beta chain was found in a study of cytomegalovirus exposure and HLA in healthy donors. Study results and caveats: 16,951 TCR beta sequences were associated with HLA alleles at 0.05 false discovery rate in a later analysis. DRB1 showed the most TCR associations and HLA-C the fewest in a later analysis, as rates varied by HLA locus. Later work found most CMV-associated TCR beta chains apparently HLA-restricted.

Germline CDR1 reads LGHNA; CDR2 reads YNFKEQ. This CDR3 is 16 amino acids long. The V segment lost 0 bases and the J segment 1 base; nucleotides outside the gene matches: 4. Primers: 60 Vbeta forward and 13 Jbeta reverse. Original processing notes: The authors later counted approximately 80 million unique TCR beta chains, approximately 10 million of them shared. Data came from immunoSEQ multiplex PCR; TCRdb stores just in-frame clones and leaves some out. V, J and clone size are those of that table, while D and trimming were read from the DNA. The table for this sample gives roughly 34,000 clones. As to this clone: Antigen: not known.

This chain links TRBV4-2 with TRBJ2-7, with 9 bases identical to TRBD2. The sample taken for sequencing was PBMCs. The origin of this receptor is a man aged 40-49 years in good health and CMV-seronegative. The CDR3 sequence: CASSQDPAGGSYEQYF. CDR3 coding DNA: TGTGCCAGCAGCCAAGACCCAGCGGGAGGTTCCTACGAGCAGTACTTC.